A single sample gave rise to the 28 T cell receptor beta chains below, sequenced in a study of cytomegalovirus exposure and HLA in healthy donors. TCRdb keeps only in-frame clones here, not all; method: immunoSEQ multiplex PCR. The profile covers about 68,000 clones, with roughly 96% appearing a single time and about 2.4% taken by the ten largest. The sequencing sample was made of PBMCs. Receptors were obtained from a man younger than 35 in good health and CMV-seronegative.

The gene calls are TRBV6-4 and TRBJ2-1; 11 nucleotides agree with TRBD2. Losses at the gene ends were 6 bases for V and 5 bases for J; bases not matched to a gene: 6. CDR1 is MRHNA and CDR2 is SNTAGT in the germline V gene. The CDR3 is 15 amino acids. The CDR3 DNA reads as TGTGCCAGCAGCGGGGGACTAGCGGCTAACAATGAGCAGTTCTTC. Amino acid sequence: CASSGGLAANNEQFF.

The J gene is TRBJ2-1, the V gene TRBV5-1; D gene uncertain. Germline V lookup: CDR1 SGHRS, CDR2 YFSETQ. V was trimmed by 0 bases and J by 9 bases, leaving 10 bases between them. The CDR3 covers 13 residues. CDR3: CASSLEVQVEQFF. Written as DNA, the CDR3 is TGCGCCAGCAGCTTGGAGGTCCAGGTTGAGCAGTTCTTC.

The CDR3 sequence is CASSLGQGVTDTQYF. In nucleotides, the CDR3 is TGTGCCAGCAGTCTCGGACAGGGGGTGACAGATACGCAGTATTTT. The chain has TRBV28 and TRBJ2-3, with TRBD1 identical over 10 bases. This CDR3 comprises 15 residues. Germline V gene data show CDR1 as MDHEN and CDR2 as SYDVKM. Germline trimming cut 5 bases from V and 3 bases from J; bases unmatched to any gene: 5.

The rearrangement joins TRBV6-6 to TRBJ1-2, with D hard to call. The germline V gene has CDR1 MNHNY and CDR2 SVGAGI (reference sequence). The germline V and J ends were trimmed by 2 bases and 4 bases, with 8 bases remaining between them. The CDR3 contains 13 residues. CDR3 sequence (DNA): TGTGCCAGCAGTTACAAGGGAGGCTATGGCTACACCTTC. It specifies CASSYKGGYGYTF.

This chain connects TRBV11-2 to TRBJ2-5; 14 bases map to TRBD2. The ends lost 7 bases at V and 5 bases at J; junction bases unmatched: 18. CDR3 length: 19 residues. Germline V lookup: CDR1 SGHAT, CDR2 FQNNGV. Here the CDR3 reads CASTRGVLGLAGGRETQYF. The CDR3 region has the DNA TGTGCCAGCACCCGGGGGGTTCTCGGACTAGCGGGAGGTCGGGAGACCCAGTACTTC.

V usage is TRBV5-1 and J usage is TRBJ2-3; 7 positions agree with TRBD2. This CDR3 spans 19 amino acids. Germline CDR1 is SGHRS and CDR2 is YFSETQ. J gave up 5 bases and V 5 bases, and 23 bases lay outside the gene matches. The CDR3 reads CASRSVRGGTVAGGDTQYF. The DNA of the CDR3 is TGCGCCAGCAGATCCGTAAGGGGAGGGACGGTGGCCGGGGGAGATACGCAGTATTTT. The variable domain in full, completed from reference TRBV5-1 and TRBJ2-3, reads KAGVTQTPRYLIKTRGQQVTLSCSPISGHRSVSWYQQTPGQGLQFLFEYFSETQRNKGNFPGRFSGRQFSNSRSEMNVSTLELGDSALYLCASRSVRGGTVAGGDTQYFGPGTRLTVL.

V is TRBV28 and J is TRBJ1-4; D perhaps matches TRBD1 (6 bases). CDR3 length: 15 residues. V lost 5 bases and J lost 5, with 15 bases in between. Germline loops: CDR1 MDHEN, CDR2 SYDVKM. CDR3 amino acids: CASSPGQSRNEKLFF. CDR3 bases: TGTGCCAGCAGTCCTGGACAGAGTAGAAATGAAAAACTGTTTTTT.

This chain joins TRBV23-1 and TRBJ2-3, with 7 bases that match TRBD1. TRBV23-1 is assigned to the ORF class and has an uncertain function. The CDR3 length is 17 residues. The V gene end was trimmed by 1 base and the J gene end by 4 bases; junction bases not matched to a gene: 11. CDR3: CASSQFDPGQSPDTQYF. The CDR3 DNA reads TGCGCCAGCAGTCAATTCGACCCGGGACAGTCCCCAGATACGCAGTATTTT.

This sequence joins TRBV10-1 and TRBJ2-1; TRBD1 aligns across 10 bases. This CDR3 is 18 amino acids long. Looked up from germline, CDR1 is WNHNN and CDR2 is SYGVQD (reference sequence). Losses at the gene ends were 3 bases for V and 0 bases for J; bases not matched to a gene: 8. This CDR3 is CASSDFAGQGSSYNEQFF. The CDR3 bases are TGCGCCAGCAGTGATTTTGCGGGACAGGGGAGCTCCTACAATGAGCAGTTCTTC.

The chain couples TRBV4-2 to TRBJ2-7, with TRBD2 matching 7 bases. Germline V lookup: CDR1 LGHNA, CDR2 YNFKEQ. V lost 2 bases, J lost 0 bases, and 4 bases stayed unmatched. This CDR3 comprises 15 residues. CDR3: CASSQQTSISYEQYF. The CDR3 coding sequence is TGTGCCAGCAGCCAACAGACTAGCATCTCCTACGAGCAGTACTTC.

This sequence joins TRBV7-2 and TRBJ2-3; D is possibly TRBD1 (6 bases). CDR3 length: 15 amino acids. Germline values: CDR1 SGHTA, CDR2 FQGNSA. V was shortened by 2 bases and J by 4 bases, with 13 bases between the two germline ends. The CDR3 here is CASSLQGSNADTQYF. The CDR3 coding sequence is TGTGCCAGCAGCTTACAGGGGTCCAATGCAGATACGCAGTATTTT.

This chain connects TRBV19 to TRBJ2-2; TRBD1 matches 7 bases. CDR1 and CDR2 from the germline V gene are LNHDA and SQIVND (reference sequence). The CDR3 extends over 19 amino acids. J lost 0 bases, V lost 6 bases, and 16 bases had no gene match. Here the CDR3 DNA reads TGTGCCAGTAGAAAGTATGGCGACAGGGCCCACCCGAACACCGGGGAGCTGTTTTTT. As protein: CASRKYGDRAHPNTGELFF.

Here the CDR3 DNA reads TGTGCCAGCAGCTTGGCTCTAGCGGGAGTCGGGAATGAGCAGTTCTTC. This gives the protein CASSLALAGVGNEQFF. The gene calls are TRBV5-4 and TRBJ2-1; 10 nucleotides match TRBD2. Germline CDR1 reads SGHNT; CDR2 reads YYREEE (reference sequence). Trimming cost V 0 bases and J 7 bases; bases outside gene matches: 7. The CDR3 covers 16 residues.

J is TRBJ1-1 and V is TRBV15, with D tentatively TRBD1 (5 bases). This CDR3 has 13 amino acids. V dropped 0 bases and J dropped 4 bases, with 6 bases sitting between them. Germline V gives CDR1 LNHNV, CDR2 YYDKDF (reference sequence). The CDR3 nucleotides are TGTGCCACCAGCAGAGATAGGGGCACTGAAGCTTTCTTT. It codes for CATSRDRGTEAFF.

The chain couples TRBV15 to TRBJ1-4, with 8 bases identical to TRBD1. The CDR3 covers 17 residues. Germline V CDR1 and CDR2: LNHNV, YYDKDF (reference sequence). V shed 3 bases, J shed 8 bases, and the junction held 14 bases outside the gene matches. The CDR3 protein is CATSRGNRGIGREKLFF. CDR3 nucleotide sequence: TGTGCCACCAGCAGGGGCAACAGGGGGATAGGACGCGAAAAACTGTTTTTT. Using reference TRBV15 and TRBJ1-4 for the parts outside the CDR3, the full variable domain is DAMVIQNPRYQVTQFGKPVTLSCSQTLNHNVMYWYQQKSSQAPKLLFHYYDKDFNNEADTPDNFQSRRPNTSFCFLDIRSPGLGDTAMYLCATSRGNRGIGREKLFFGSGTQLSVL.

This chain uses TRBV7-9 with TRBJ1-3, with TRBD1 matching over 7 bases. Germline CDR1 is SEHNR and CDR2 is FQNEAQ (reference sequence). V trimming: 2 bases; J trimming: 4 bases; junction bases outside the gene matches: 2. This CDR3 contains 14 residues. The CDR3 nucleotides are TGTGCCAGCAGCTTAAGGGGACAGGGAAACACCATATATTTT. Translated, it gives CASSLRGQGNTIYF.

CDR3 amino acids: CASSLNDRNTEAFF. The DNA for the CDR3 is TGTGCCAGCAGTTTAAATGACAGAAACACTGAAGCTTTCTTT. The chain joins TRBV27 to TRBJ1-1; the D gene is possibly TRBD1 (5 bases). The V and J ends lost 2 bases and 2 bases respectively, with 9 bases between them. The CDR3 spans 14 residues. Looked up from germline, CDR1 is MNHEY and CDR2 is SMNVEV (reference sequence).

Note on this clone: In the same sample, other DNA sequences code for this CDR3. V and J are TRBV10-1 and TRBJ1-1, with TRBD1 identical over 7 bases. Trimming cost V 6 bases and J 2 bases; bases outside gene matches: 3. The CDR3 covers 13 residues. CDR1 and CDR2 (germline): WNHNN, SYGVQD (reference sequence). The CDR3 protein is CASRTGPNTEAFF. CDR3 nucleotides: TGCGCCAGCAGGACAGGGCCAAACACTGAAGCTTTCTTT.

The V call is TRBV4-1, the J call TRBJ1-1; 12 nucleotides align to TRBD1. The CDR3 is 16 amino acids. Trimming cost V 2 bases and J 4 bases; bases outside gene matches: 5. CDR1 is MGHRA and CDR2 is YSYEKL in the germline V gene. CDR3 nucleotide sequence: TGCGCCAGCAGCCAACCGGGACAGGGGGCGCGCACTGAAGCTTTCTTT. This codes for CASSQPGQGARTEAFF.

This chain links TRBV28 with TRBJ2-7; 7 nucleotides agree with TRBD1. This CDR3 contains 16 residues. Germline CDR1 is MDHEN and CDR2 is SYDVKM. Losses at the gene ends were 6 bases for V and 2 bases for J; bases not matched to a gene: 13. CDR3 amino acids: CASSPYKPGQTYEQYF. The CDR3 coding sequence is TGTGCCAGCAGCCCATATAAACCGGGACAGACCTACGAGCAGTACTTC.

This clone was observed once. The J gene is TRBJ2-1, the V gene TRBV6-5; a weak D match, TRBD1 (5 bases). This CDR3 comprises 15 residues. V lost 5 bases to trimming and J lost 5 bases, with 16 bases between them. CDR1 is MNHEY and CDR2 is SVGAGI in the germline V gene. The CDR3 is CASSGRQLTNNEQFF. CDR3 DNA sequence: TGTGCCAGCAGTGGAAGACAGCTTACCAACAATGAGCAGTTCTTC.

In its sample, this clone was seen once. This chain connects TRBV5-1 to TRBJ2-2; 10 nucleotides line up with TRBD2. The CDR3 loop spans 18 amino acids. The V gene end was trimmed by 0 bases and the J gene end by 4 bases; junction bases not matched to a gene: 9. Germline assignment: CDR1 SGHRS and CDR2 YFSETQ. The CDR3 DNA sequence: TGCGCCAGCAGCTTGGGGGTAGCGGGAGGAGTCAGCACCGGGGAGCTGTTTTTT. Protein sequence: CASSLGVAGGVSTGELFF.

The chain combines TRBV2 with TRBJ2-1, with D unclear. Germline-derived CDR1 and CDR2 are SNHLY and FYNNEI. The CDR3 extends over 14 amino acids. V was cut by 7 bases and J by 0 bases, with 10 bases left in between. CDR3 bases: TGTGCCAGCACTGAGAAGAGCTCCTACAATGAGCAGTTCTTC. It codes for CASTEKSSYNEQFF.

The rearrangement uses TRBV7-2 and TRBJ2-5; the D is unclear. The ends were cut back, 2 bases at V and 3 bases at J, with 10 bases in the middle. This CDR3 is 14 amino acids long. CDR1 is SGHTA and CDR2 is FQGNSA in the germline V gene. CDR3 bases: TGTGCCAGCAGCTTATTCGGCCGGGAAGAGACCCAGTACTTC. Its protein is CASSLFGREETQYF.

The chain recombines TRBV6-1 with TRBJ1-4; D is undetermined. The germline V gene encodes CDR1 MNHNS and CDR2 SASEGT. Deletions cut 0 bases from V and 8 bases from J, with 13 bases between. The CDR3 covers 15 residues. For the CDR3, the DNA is TGTGCCAGCAGTGAAGCGGAGGGAGCGGGGGAAAAACTGTTTTTT. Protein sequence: CASSEAEGAGEKLFF.

CDR3 DNA: TGTGCCAGCAGCCACAGACTAGCGGAAAGTAGGGAGACCCAGTACTTC. This sequence encodes CASSHRLAESRETQYF. The genes are TRBV28 and TRBJ2-5; 9 nucleotides agree with TRBD2. From germline, CDR1 is MDHEN and CDR2 SYDVKM. The CDR3 runs 16 residues. V was pared by 6 bases and J by 5 bases, with 13 bases of the junction left unmatched.

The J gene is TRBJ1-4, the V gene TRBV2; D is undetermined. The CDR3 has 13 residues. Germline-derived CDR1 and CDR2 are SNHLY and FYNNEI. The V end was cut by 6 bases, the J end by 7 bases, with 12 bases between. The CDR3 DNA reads TGTGCCAGCAGGATGGGAGGGATTGAAAAACTGTTTTTT. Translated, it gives CASRMGGIEKLFF.

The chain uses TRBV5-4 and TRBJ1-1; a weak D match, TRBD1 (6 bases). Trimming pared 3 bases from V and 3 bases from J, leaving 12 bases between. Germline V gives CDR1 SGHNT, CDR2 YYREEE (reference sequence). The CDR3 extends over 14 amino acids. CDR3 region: CASSWTVGDTEAFF. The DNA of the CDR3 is TGTGCCAGCAGCTGGACAGTTGGCGACACTGAAGCTTTCTTT.